The clone carrying this T cell receptor beta chain was picked up many times. As yet, its antigen is unknown. The sample originates from a study of T cells in Graves' hyperthyroidism and ophthalmopathy. Regarding the study as a whole: Most thyroid-expanded clonotypes above 0.001 were also found in blood. Ophthalmopathy and stable hyperthyroidism were separated by a 13 V-J model.

RNA transcripts gave rise to amplified TCR beta CDR3 regions. HTBI primers were employed in a first-round RT-PCR of the TCR CDR3. TCRdb fed the multiplex PCR reads into MiXCR, producing one record per CDR3 protein. The sample includes around 350,000 distinct CDR3 sequences, over 15% of them seen just once. Germline CDR1 is SNHLY and CDR2 is FYNNEI. V lost 7 bases, J lost 4 bases, and 13 bases lay in between. The CDR3 sequence is 13 residues long. Sequencing was done on a sample of blood. The clonotype was recovered from a young woman with Graves' hyperthyroidism. The chain is built from TRBV2 and TRBJ1-1; a possible D gene is TRBD1 (5 bases). The chain's CDR3 is CASTRVGGTEAFF. The CDR3 region has the DNA TGTGCCAGCACTCGTGTGGGGGGCACTGAAGCTTTCTTT.